The text below deals with one TCR beta chain. Antigen: not known. This sample was included in a study of long-term antiretroviral therapy in people with HIV. Overall study: The 2015 recommendation for immediate ART came about a decade after the earliest samples. Overall study results and limits: From about 2003 to 2017, blood was obtained, possibly while participants received older ART regimens.

CDR1 and CDR2 from the germline V gene are SGHTA and FQGNSA. Trimming left V 0 bases short and J 0 bases short, with 17 bases between. This CDR3 is built from 18 residues. Survey level was the resolution at which the v3.0 immunoSEQ assay ran. Libraries were prepared by immunoSEQ multiplex PCR; TCRdb keeps only in-frame clonotypes and omits some of them. The repertoire holds about 26,000 clones, with over 75% as singletons. The sample here was unsorted PBMCs, taken 1.1 years before starting antiretroviral therapy. The rearrangement joins TRBV7-2 to TRBJ1-2; the D is unclear. This TCR derives from a woman between 25 and 40 years old with HIV. The CDR3 DNA is TGTGCCAGCAGCTTAGCGTCGGGAGCGGAGCTTGCTAACTATGGCTACACCTTC. Translating it yields CASSLASGAELANYGYTF.